Sequencing of this TCR beta chain was carried out in a study of T cell changes during pregnancy in multiple sclerosis. The method was immunoSEQ multiplex PCR; TCRdb's version includes in-frame clones alone and lacks a portion of them. Altogether 79,000 or so clones are present, roughly 92% being singletons, with the ten largest covering roughly 0.21%. The CDR3 is 14 amino acids. Germline trimming cut 2 bases from V and 7 bases from J; bases unmatched to any gene: 1. Germline V lookup: CDR1 LNHDA, CDR2 SQIVND (reference sequence). Material: CD4+ T cells from peripheral blood mononuclear cells, obtained before pregnancy. This chain links TRBV19 with TRBJ1-6, with TRBD1 identical over 8 bases. This sequence originates from a female donor with multiple sclerosis, enrolled in a pregnancy study. The CDR3 sequence is CASSIRQGNSPLHF. The CDR3 nucleotides read TGTGCCAGTAGTATACGACAGGGGAATTCACCCCTCCACTTT.